Listed below are T cell receptor beta chains from one sample, sequenced in a study of Graves' ophthalmopathy and Graves' hyperthyroidism. Each CDR3 protein gets one entry after TCRdb re-called the multiplex PCR reads with MiXCR. The sample holds 350,000 to 400,000 distinct CDR3 sequences, over 15% seen once. The source material was peripheral blood. Source of these receptors: a woman aged 18-35 years with stable Graves' hyperthyroidism. The CDR3 runs from the conserved cysteine through the conserved F or W. The order of the fields is CDR3 length, V gene, J gene, clone size, D gene, CDR3 DNA, CDR3 protein. A D gene is named only where the DNA matches it firmly. Clone size is not always given. Where it is, it says once, few, many or a class for expanded clones.

length: 14
V: TRBV5-6
J: TRBJ2-7
size: many
D: -
DNA: TGTGCCAGCAGCTTGGTTGACCGGTCCTACGAGCAGTACTTC
CDR3: CASSLVDRSYEQYF

length: 15
V: TRBV30
J: TRBJ2-2
size: -
D: -
DNA: TGTGCCTGGAGTGTACCGGACAGAAACACCGGGGAGCTGTTTTTT
CDR3: CAWSVPDRNTGELFF

length: 17
V: TRBV7-6
J: TRBJ2-2
size: few
D: TRBD1
DNA: TGTGCCAGCAGCTTAAGGGCAGGGGGCGAGGGTGCCGGGGAGCTGTTTTTT
CDR3: CASSLRAGGEGAGELFF

length: 13
V: TRBV27
J: TRBJ1-2
size: many
D: -
DNA: TGTGCCAGCAGTTTATCGAAAAGTTATGGCTACACCTTC
CDR3: CASSLSKSYGYTF

length: 14
V: TRBV6-1
J: TRBJ1-1
size: many
D: -
DNA: TGTGCCAGCAGTGACAGGAATGGGGACACTGAAGCTTTCTTT
CDR3: CASSDRNGDTEAFF

length: 16
V: TRBV19
J: TRBJ1-3
size: many
D: TRBD1
DNA: TGTGCCAGTAGTAATGGACAGGCGTACTCTGGAAACACCATATATTTT
CDR3: CASSNGQAYSGNTIYF

length: 15
V: TRBV7-9
J: TRBJ2-7
size: many
D: -
DNA: TGTGCCAGCAGCCCGCGGGGCGACAGGCCCTACGAGCAGTACTTC
CDR3: CASSPRGDRPYEQYF

length: 11
V: TRBV2
J: TRBJ2-7
size: many
D: -
DNA: TGTGCCAGCCGCCGCTTCCCCGAGCAGTACTTC
CDR3: CASRRFPEQYF

length: 15
V: TRBV6-5
J: TRBJ1-1
size: -
D: -
DNA: TGTGCCAGCAGTTACGCCGAGCGGGGACAACTAGAAGCTTTCTTT
CDR3: CASSYAERGQLEAFF

length: 15
V: TRBV28
J: TRBJ1-5
size: many
D: -
DNA: TGTGCCAGCAGAAGGGACATACGAGATCATCAGCCCCAGCATTTT
CDR3: CASRRDIRDHQPQHF

length: 13
V: TRBV28
J: TRBJ2-4
size: many
D: -
DNA: TGTGCCAGCAGTACCAGGGACAAAAACATTCAGTACTTC
CDR3: CASSTRDKNIQYF

length: 12
V: TRBV7-9
J: TRBJ2-7
size: many
D: -
DNA: TGTGCCAGCAGCTGGCAGGGGAACGAGCAGTACTTC
CDR3: CASSWQGNEQYF

length: 19
V: TRBV6-2/TRBV6-3
J: TRBJ2-7
size: many
D: TRBD2
DNA: TGTGCCAGCAGTTACTTTTCGACTAGCGGGGGGGCCTTGAAAGCCGAGCAGTACTTC
CDR3: CASSYFSTSGGALKAEQYF

length: 16
V: TRBV7-2
J: TRBJ2-2
size: many
D: -
DNA: TGTGCCAGCAGCTTAGCATCGCAGGGGAGGGGCGGGGAGCTGTTTTTT
CDR3: CASSLASQGRGGELFF

length: 12
V: TRBV29-1
J: TRBJ2-5
size: -
D: -
DNA: TGCAGCGTTGTAGGGCCGGGAGAGACCCAGTACTTC
CDR3: CSVVGPGETQYF

length: 13
V: TRBV14
J: TRBJ2-5
size: many
D: -
DNA: TGTGCCAGCAGCCGAACCAAGTGGGAGACCCAGTACTTC
CDR3: CASSRTKWETQYF

length: 16
V: TRBV12-3/TRBV12-4
J: TRBJ2-7
size: many
D: -
DNA: TGTGCCAGCAGTTTCGGGGTTGGAGGGGCTACCTACGAGCAGTACTTC
CDR3: CASSFGVGGATYEQYF

length: 18
V: TRBV6-2/TRBV6-3
J: TRBJ1-5
size: -
D: -
DNA: TGTGCCAGCAGTTACACACTCTCAACCACAGATAGCAATCAGCCCCAGCATTTT
CDR3: CASSYTLSTTDSNQPQHF

length: 15
V: TRBV6-1
J: TRBJ1-6
size: many
D: TRBD1
DNA: TGTGCCAGCAGCCTCGGGACAGGGCTCACTTCACCCCTCCACTTT
CDR3: CASSLGTGLTSPLHF

length: 14
V: TRBV12-3/TRBV12-4
J: TRBJ1-1
size: many
D: -
DNA: TGTGCCAGCAGTTTTCGAGGTGCCTACACTGAAGCTTTCTTT
CDR3: CASSFRGAYTEAFF

length: 15
V: TRBV18
J: TRBJ2-7
size: -
D: TRBD1
DNA: TGTGCCAGCTCACGGGGACAGACCACCTTTTACGAGCAGTACTTC
CDR3: CASSRGQTTFYEQYF

length: 15
V: TRBV7-3
J: TRBJ2-5
size: many
D: -
DNA: TGTGCCAGCAGCTTAATCTGTCGGAGGGGAGAGACCCAGTACTTC
CDR3: CASSLICRRGETQYF

length: 15
V: TRBV2
J: TRBJ2-2
size: -
D: -
DNA: TGTGCCAGTAAGAAACCGACAGGAGGCACCGGGGAGCTGTTTTTT
CDR3: CASKKPTGGTGELFF

length: 16
V: TRBV7-2
J: TRBJ1-5
size: many
D: -
DNA: TGTGCCAGCAGCTGGTACAGGGAGGGCGGCAATCAGCCCCAGCATTTT
CDR3: CASSWYREGGNQPQHF

length: 14
V: TRBV20-1
J: TRBJ2-7
size: many
D: TRBD2
DNA: TGCAGTGCCACCTCTAGCGGGGGGGCCTACGAGCAGTACTTC
CDR3: CSATSSGGAYEQYF

length: 13
V: TRBV5-8
J: TRBJ1-1
size: many
D: -
DNA: TGTGCCAGCAGCTTGGAGAGTTGGACTGAAGCTTTCTTT
CDR3: CASSLESWTEAFF

length: 17
V: TRBV19
J: TRBJ2-7
size: -
D: TRBD2
DNA: TGTGCCAGTAGTATGGCGACTAGCGGGGAGGGTTACTACGAGCAGTACTTC
CDR3: CASSMATSGEGYYEQYF

length: 13
V: TRBV20-1
J: TRBJ1-2
size: -
D: TRBD1
DNA: TGCAGTGCTAGTGTCAAGGGGGCAAGTGGCTACACCTTC
CDR3: CSASVKGASGYTF

length: 13
V: TRBV7-8
J: TRBJ2-7
size: -
D: -
DNA: TGTGCCAGCAGCTTAGCGTCGGCCCTCGAGCAGTACTTC
CDR3: CASSLASALEQYF

length: 12
V: TRBV29-1
J: TRBJ1-1
size: many
D: -
DNA: TGCAGCGTTCGCCCGGCGAACACTGAAGCTTTCTTT
CDR3: CSVRPANTEAFF

length: 15
V: TRBV15
J: TRBJ2-7
size: many
D: TRBD1
DNA: TGTGCCACCAGCAGAGTTAGGACAGGACCCTACGAGCAGTACTTC
CDR3: CATSRVRTGPYEQYF

length: 16
V: TRBV19
J: TRBJ2-4
size: many
D: -
DNA: TGTGCCAGTGCGACGTGGGGTTTTGGTGCCAAAAACATTCAGTACTTC
CDR3: CASATWGFGAKNIQYF

length: 16
V: TRBV12-3/TRBV12-4
J: TRBJ1-5
size: many
D: -
DNA: TGTGCCAGCAGTCCGTGGCAGGCCGCGAGCAATCAGCCCCAGCATTTT
CDR3: CASSPWQAASNQPQHF

length: 14
V: TRBV7-9
J: TRBJ2-7
size: many
D: -
DNA: TGTGCCAGCAGCTACCAGGCCCTCGTCGAAGAGCAGTACTTC
CDR3: CASSYQALVEEQYF

length: 14
V: TRBV28
J: TRBJ2-7
size: many
D: -
DNA: TGTGCCAGCAGAGGCCCGGGACGGAACTACGAGCAGTACTTC
CDR3: CASRGPGRNYEQYF

length: 14
V: TRBV29-1
J: TRBJ1-1
size: many
D: -
DNA: TGCAGCGTTGAAGACTTCTCGAGAGGAACTGAAGCTTTCTTT
CDR3: CSVEDFSRGTEAFF

length: 13
V: TRBV12-3/TRBV12-4
J: TRBJ1-1
size: once
D: -
DNA: TGTGCCAGCAGTTTAGCGGCGGCGGCTGAGGCTTTCTTT
CDR3: CASSLAAAAEAFF

length: 16
V: TRBV20-1
J: TRBJ1-2
size: many
D: TRBD1
DNA: TGCAGTGCTAGAGAGAGGGACAGGGCCCCTTCTCGAGGCTACACCTTC
CDR3: CSARERDRAPSRGYTF

length: 14
V: TRBV19
J: TRBJ1-5
size: -
D: -
DNA: TGTGCCAGTAGTATAGGACAGTTTAATCAGCCCCAGCATTTT
CDR3: CASSIGQFNQPQHF

length: 13
V: TRBV7-8
J: TRBJ1-5
size: -
D: -
DNA: TGTGCCAGCAGCTTAGGGGCACGTCAGCCCCAGCATTTT
CDR3: CASSLGARQPQHF

length: 15
V: TRBV14
J: TRBJ1-6
size: many
D: -
DNA: TGTGCCAGCAGCCAAGGGCAGGGAGGGAATTCACCCCTCCACTTT
CDR3: CASSQGQGGNSPLHF

length: 12
V: TRBV29-1
J: TRBJ2-7
size: few
D: -
DNA: TGCAGCGTGTCCGGTCAACAGGACGAGCAGTACTTC
CDR3: CSVSGQQDEQYF

length: 13
V: TRBV29-1
J: TRBJ2-5
size: many
D: -
DNA: TGCAGCGTCGTAGACAGGCCAGCAGGGACCCAGTACTTC
CDR3: CSVVDRPAGTQYF